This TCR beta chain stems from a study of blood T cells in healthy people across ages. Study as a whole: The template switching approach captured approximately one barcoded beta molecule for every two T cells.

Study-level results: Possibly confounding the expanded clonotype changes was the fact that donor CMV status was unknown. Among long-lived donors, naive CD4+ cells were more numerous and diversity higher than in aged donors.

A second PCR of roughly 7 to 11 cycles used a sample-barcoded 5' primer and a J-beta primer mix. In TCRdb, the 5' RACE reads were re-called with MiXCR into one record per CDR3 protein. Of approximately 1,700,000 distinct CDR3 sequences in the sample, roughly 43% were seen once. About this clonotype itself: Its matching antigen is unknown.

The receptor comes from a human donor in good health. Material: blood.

The CDR3 coding sequence is TGTGCCAGCAGCCCCTTACAACGGTCCGGCAGGGGCTACGAGCAGTACTTC. It specifies CASSPLQRSGRGYEQYF. The V and J genes are TRBV11-2 and TRBJ2-7; D is perhaps TRBD1 (6 bases). The CDR3 is made up of 17 amino acids. The V gene lost 5 bases and the J gene lost 3 bases, with 23 bases spanning the gap. From germline, CDR1 is SGHAT and CDR2 FQNNGV.